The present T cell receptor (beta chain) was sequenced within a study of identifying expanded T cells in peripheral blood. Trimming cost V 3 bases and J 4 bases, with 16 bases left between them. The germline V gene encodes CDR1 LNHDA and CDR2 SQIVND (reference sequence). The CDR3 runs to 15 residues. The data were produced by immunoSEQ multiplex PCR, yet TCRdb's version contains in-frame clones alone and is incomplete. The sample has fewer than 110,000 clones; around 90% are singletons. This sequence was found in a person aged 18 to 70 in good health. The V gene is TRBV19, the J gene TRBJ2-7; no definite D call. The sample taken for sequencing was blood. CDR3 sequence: CASSIGQGRLYEQYF. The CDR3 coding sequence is TGTGCCAGTAGTATCGGTCAAGGACGCTTATACGAGCAGTACTTC.